Below, 12 T cell receptor beta chains from the same sample are listed, as sequenced in a study of Ad26.COV2.S vaccination and SARS-CoV-2 variants. Sequencing was performed with immunoSEQ multiplex PCR; in TCRdb, only in-frame clones are kept and a portion is missing. Among more than 150,000 clones, roughly 87% were seen once, and the ten largest hold over 4.5%. Material: peripheral blood, obtained after recovery from COVID-19. The receptors shown here come from a human donor who had recovered from COVID-19.

The chain links TRBV7-2 to TRBJ1-3; 7 bases agree with TRBD1. The CDR3 runs 14 residues. Germline V lookup: CDR1 SGHTA, CDR2 FQGNSA. The V gene end was trimmed by 2 bases and the J gene end by 4 bases; junction bases not matched to a gene: 2. The CDR3 spells CASSLRQGGNTIYF. In DNA, the CDR3 is TGTGCCAGCAGCTTACGACAGGGAGGAAACACCATATATTTT.

J is TRBJ2-5 and V is TRBV18; a weak D match, TRBD2 (6 bases). The CDR3 is 13 residues long. The germline V gene has CDR1 KGHSH and CDR2 LQKENI. V lost 2 bases to trimming and J lost 4 bases, with 8 bases between them. CDR3 bases: TGTGCCAGCTCACCAGGAGCGGGAGAGACCCAGTACTTC. Translating gives CASSPGAGETQYF.

The rearrangement joins TRBV12-3 or TRBV12-4 to TRBJ2-3; no clear D. This CDR3 region has 10 residues. V was clipped by 6 bases and J by 9 bases, with 7 bases between them. The CDR3 sequence: CASRGRTQYF. DNA of the CDR3: TGTGCCAGCAGAGGACGAACGCAGTATTTT.

The V gene is TRBV5-1, the J gene TRBJ2-2; 10 nucleotides agree with TRBD2. CDR1 is SGHRS, CDR2 YFSETQ, per germline. V was clipped by 3 bases and J by 3 bases; unmatched bases: 8. The CDR3 has 17 residues. The CDR3 loop is CASSSWTSGSYTGELFF. CDR3 nucleotides: TGCGCCAGCAGCTCCTGGACTAGCGGTAGCTACACCGGGGAGCTGTTTTTT.

This rearrangement joins TRBV3-1 (or the pseudogene TRBV3-2) to TRBJ1-2, with D possibly TRBD1 on 5 matching bases. The germline CDR1 and CDR2 sequences are LGHDT and YNNKEL (reference sequence). The CDR3 sequence is 13 residues long. V lost 6 bases and J lost 5, with 13 bases in between. CDR3 in DNA: TGTGCCAGCAGTCCGACCAGGGTGTATGGCTACACCTTC. Encoded protein: CASSPTRVYGYTF.

Turning to this clone: An end of the junction does not agree with germline; a read error may underlie this. This rearrangement joins TRBV7-9 to TRBJ2-7, with no clear D. The CDR3 runs 12 residues. Germline CDR1 SEHNR, CDR2 FQNEAQ (reference sequence). The CDR3 DNA is TGTGCCGGCAGCTTATCCTTCTACGAGCAGTACTTC. This sequence encodes CAGSLSFYEQYF.

The chain joins TRBV4-1 to TRBJ1-5; D is uncertain. Germline V gene lookup returns CDR1 MGHRA and CDR2 YSYEKL. The CDR3 sequence is 13 residues long. Between the trimmed V and J ends, which lost 6 bases and 7 bases, there was a span of 13 bases. CDR3 DNA sequence: TGCGCCAGCAGTCTACAGAGGGCCCAGCCCCAGCATTTT. This translates into CASSLQRAQPQHF.

This chain joins TRBV3-1 (or the pseudogene TRBV3-2) and TRBJ2-2, with 8 bases fitting TRBD2. CDR1 and CDR2 (germline): LGHDT, YNNKEL (reference sequence). This CDR3 contains 15 residues. V trimming: 6 bases; J trimming: 5 bases; junction bases outside the gene matches: 8. The CDR3 coding sequence is TGTGCCAGCAGTTACCCCGGGGGGGGTACCGGGGAGCTGTTTTTT. Its protein product is CASSYPGGGTGELFF.

The chain links TRBV18 to TRBJ2-7; D gene uncertain. Trimming took 4 bases from V and 3 from J, leaving 7 bases between them. Germline V CDR1 and CDR2: KGHSH, LQKENI. The CDR3 runs 12 residues. DNA of the CDR3: TGTGCCAGCTCACTACGAGGCTACGAGCAGTACTTC. The encoded protein is CASSLRGYEQYF.

The V and J genes are TRBV18 and TRBJ1-1; TRBD1 might be the D (5 bases). CDR3 length: 16 amino acids. Germline CDR1 KGHSH, CDR2 LQKENI. V was pared by 3 bases and J by 1 base, with 15 bases between. CDR3: CASSPGQALRNTEAFF. CDR3 nucleotides: TGTGCCAGCTCACCGGGGCAGGCCCTCAGGAACACTGAAGCTTTCTTT. Based on the CDR3 plus reference TRBV18 and TRBJ1-1, the full variable domain is NAGVMQNPRHLVRRRGQEARLRCSPMKGHSHVYWYRQLPEEGLKFMVYLQKENIIDESGMPKERFSAEFPKEGPSILRIQQVVRGDSAAYFCASSPGQALRNTEAFFGQGTRLTVV.

This sequence joins TRBV10-3 and TRBJ2-7, with 8 positions matching TRBD2. Germline-derived CDR1 and CDR2 are ENHRY and SYGVKD. With V trimmed by 4 bases and J by 2 bases, 7 bases remained unmatched. The CDR3 is made up of 15 amino acids. The CDR3 DNA reads TGTGCCATCAGTGGTCCCCAGCGGGGGACCTACGAGCAGTACTTC. This translates into CAISGPQRGTYEQYF.

The rearrangement joins TRBV5-4 to TRBJ2-2; D not resolved. This CDR3 is 15 amino acids long. Germline V gives CDR1 SGHNT, CDR2 YYREEE (reference sequence). The V end was cut by 0 bases, the J end by 6 bases, with 12 bases between. The CDR3 loop reads CASSLGTYPAGELFF. The DNA for the CDR3 is TGTGCCAGCAGCTTGGGTACATACCCGGCCGGGGAGCTGTTTTTT.